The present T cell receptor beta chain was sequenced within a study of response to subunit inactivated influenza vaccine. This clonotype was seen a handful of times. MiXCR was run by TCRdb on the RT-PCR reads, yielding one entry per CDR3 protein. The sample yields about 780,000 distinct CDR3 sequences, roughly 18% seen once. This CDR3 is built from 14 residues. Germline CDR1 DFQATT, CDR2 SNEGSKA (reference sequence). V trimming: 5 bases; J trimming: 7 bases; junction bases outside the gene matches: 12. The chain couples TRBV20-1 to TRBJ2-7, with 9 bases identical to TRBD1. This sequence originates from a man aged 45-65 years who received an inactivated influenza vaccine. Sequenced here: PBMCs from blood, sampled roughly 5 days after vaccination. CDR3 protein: CSAPKRTGAQEQYF. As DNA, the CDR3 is TGCAGTGCTCCAAAGAGGACAGGGGCGCAGGAGCAGTACTTC.